This TCR beta chain was documented in a study of radiation and T cells in renal cell carcinoma (dated by TCRdb to 2020 to 2021). For context, the study as a whole: The samples were obtained from a clinical trial, where primary renal cell carcinomas were treated with 15 Gy stereotactic body radiation therapy and then removed by nephrectomy 4 weeks afterward. A total of some 55 samples underwent TCR beta sequencing, made up of some 26 tumors and about 27 peripheral blood samples. Across all 55 or so samples, 4,016,671 unique CDR3 nucleotide sequences, encoding 2,658,974 unique CDR3 amino acid sequences, were identified. The research as a whole found: An increase in top tumor clonotypes in blood was observed from baseline to 2 weeks post-radiation, followed by contraction by 4 weeks, which was taken to suggest transient expansion of tumor-resident clones. Blood repertoire dynamics were not followed beyond 4 weeks after treatment. No pretreatment tumor biopsies were available, so the baseline intratumoral presence of clonotypes could not be determined. Effects of radiation dose or scheduling on the TCR repertoire could not be addressed with the single-armed trial design.

According to the germline V gene (reference sequence), CDR1 reads LNHDA and CDR2 reads SQIVND. The CDR3 runs 20 amino acids, cysteine and phenylalanine included. CDR3 DNA is the only sequence kept; it has 60 bases, read in frame from the first base. V is trimmed back by 7 bases and J by 1 base, and the junction contains 21 bases that no gene match accounts for. The sample's time point, from its label and the paper: baseline pretreatment blood. The sample's treatment or condition label is to be understood as: 15 Gy SBRT to primary tumor, nephrectomy 4 weeks later. Serial peripheral blood from radiation-treated patients was sampled at baseline, 2 weeks and 4 weeks after SBRT to track tumor-enriched clonotypes. Every patient had renal cell carcinoma of clear cell pathology. The QIAamp DNA Blood Mini Kit (Qiagen) was used to prepare genomic DNA for TCR sequencing. Samples were included in the analyses only if all quality control checks were passed.

TCR beta libraries were generated from genomic DNA with the immunoSEQ kit, following the manufacturer's recommendations. Library preparation used a first multiplex PCR with proprietary primers, then a second PCR adding unique barcodes, with bead cleanups after each round. A positive control reaction and a negative control reaction, both provided in the kit, were run with every batch of samples. The final libraries were assessed on an Agilent 4200 TapeStation D1000 ScreenTape, pooled by volume, and quantified by qPCR. Sequencing was performed on an Illumina NextSeq500 with a MidOutput 150-cycle cartridge, and 156 Read1 and 15 Index1 cycles were run with kit custom primers. The pooled library was loaded at approximately 1.1 pM with a roughly 22% PhiX control spike-in. From the authors' description of their analysis: The vendor-processed data were analyzed in R, and a clonotype was defined as all T cells that share the same CDR3 nucleotide sequence. In the clone abundance analyses, frequencies in each sample were normalized to that sample's 10,000 most abundant clones. Before analysis, public T cell clones were removed, and these numbered fewer than five per sample on average. A difference in abundance of at least 32-fold between compartments was used to define tumor-enriched and baseline blood-enriched clonotypes. A beta-binomial differential abundance model was used to identify clonotypes that expanded or contracted between blood time points. Tumor-blood repertoire similarity was measured with the Baroni-Urbani and Buser coefficient, and groups were compared using two-tailed Wilcoxon tests in R. As stored in TCRdb, this immuneACCESS dataset retains in-frame rearrangements with V and J assigned. A fraction of the clones does not appear; measured against another copy, unresolved V genes explain less than half of the discrepancy, and the remainder lacks a known reason. V, J and clone size are taken as reported in that table, and D and trimming were inferred from the DNA itself. This sample is represented by about 150,000 clones; 88% of them were singletons. Together, the top ten hold around 4.1% of the sample.

To note about this clone: It lacks a known antigen. It has no much larger one-base neighbor in the sample; base qualities were not kept.

The sequence is built from TRBV19 and TRBJ2-2; the central 7 bases match TRBD2. This receptor was obtained from an older woman with renal cell carcinoma. This sample comprised blood, obtained from a patient whose treatment included radiotherapy and nephrectomy. In nucleotides, the sequence is TGTGCCAGTACTTCCTTCCAAGGTGGGAGCGGGGTCGTGAACACCGGGGAGCTGTTTTTT. It translates to CASTSFQGGSGVVNTGELFF.